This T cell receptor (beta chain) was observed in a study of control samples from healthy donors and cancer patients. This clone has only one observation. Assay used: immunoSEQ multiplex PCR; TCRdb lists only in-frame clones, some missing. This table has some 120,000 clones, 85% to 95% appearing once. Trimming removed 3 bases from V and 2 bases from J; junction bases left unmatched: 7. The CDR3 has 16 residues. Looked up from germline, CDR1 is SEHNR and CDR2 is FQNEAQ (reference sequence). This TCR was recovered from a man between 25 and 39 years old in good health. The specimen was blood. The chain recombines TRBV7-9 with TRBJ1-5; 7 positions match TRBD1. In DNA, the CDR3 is TGTGCCAGCAGCTTCGGGAGTACAGGGGGCAATCAGCCCCAGCATTTT. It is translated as CASSFGSTGGNQPQHF.